This TCR beta chain was observed in a study of CD8 T cells in ankylosing spondylitis. Whole-study findings and limits: Disease-associated clones were reportedly significantly overrepresented in matched ankylosing spondylitis synovial fluid. Characteristic of ankylosing spondylitis blood, it appeared, was a TCR beta motif comprising roughly eight highly homologous variants.

The CDR3 contains 16 residues. V was pared by 0 bases and J by 7 bases, with 7 bases of the junction left unmatched. From germline, CDR1 is SGDLS and CDR2 YYNGEE. About this clonotype itself: Its target is unknown.

TCRdb re-called the 5' RACE reads through MiXCR, storing one row per CDR3 protein. Of about 8,800 distinct CDR3 sequences listed, around 6% are singletons. The rearrangement uses TRBV9 and TRBJ2-2; 9 nucleotides align to TRBD2. The specimen sequenced was blood, either unsorted or a sorted T cell fraction (not recorded which). The TCR originated in a female donor with ankylosing spondylitis or in good health (not recorded which). The CDR3, as DNA: TGTGCCAGCAGCGTAGAGGTTAGCGGGAGTAACGGGGAGCTGTTTTTT. Translation: CASSVEVSGSNGELFF. The variable domain in full, with the rest retrieved from reference TRBV9 and TRBJ2-2, is DSGVTQTPKHLITATGQRVTLRCSPRSGDLSVYWYQQSLDQGLQFLIQYYNGEERAKGNILERFSAQQFPDLHSELNLSSLELGDSALYFCASSVEVSGSNGELFFGEGSRLTVL.